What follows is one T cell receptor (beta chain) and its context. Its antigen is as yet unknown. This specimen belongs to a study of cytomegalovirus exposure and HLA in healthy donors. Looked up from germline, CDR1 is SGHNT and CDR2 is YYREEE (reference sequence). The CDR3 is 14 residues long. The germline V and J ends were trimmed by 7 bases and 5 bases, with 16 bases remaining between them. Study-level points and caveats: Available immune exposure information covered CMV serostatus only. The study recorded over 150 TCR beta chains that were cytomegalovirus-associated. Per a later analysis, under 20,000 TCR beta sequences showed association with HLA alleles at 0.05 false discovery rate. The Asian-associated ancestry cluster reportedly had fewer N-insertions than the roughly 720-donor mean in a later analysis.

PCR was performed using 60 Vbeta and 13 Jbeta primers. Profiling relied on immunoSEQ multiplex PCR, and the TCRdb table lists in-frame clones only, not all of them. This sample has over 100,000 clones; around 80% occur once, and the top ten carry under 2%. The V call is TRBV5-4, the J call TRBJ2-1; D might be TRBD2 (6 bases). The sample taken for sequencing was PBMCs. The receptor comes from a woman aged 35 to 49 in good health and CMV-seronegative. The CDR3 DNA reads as TGTGCCAGCTCGGGCGGGATTGTAGACAATGAGCAGTTCTTC. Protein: CASSGGIVDNEQFF. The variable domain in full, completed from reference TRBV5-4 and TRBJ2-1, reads ETGVTQSPTHLIKTRGQQVTLRCSSQSGHNTVSWYQQALGQGPQFIFQYYREEENGRGNFPPRFSGLQFPNYSSELNVNALELDDSALYLCASSGGIVDNEQFFGPGTRLTVL.